A single sample gave rise to the 20 T cell receptor beta chains below, sequenced in a study of human T cells and chemical hapten exposure. As for time point: pre-sensitization, week 0. Treatment described: therapeutic diphenylcyclopropenone sensitization with weekly scalp DPC. From the RACE reads, TCRdb called clonotypes with MiXCR, one entry per CDR3 protein. The table lists a few hundred thousand distinct CDR3 sequences, about 8.1% of them singletons, with 2% to 2.5% in the top ten. Sequences were derived from whole blood, sampled in connection with sensitization to the hapten diphenylcyclopropenone (DPC). These receptors came from a woman in her 40s with alopecia areata. Some clones in this sample may be carry-over from other donors' samples.

The chain is built from TRBV6-1 and TRBJ1-2, with no clear D. Germline V gene data show CDR1 as MNHNS and CDR2 as SASEGT. Trimming left V 0 bases short and J 4 bases short, with 6 bases between. The CDR3 has 13 amino acids. The CDR3 nucleotides read TGTGCCAGCAGTGAAGCGACCCTCTATGGCTACACCTTC. It translates to CASSEATLYGYTF.

This clonotype was counted at least ten times. This CDR3 reads CASSLSGTANEKLFF. DNA for the CDR3: TGTGCCAGCAGTTTATCGGGGACGGCAAATGAAAAACTGTTTTTT. V usage is TRBV28 and J usage is TRBJ1-4, with a tentative D call TRBD1 (5 bases). The CDR3 has 15 residues. Per germline, CDR1 MDHEN and CDR2 SYDVKM. V lost 1 base and J 5 bases, leaving 11 bases between the germline ends. The variable domain in full, completed from reference TRBV28 and TRBJ1-4, reads DVKVTQSSRYLVKRTGEKVFLECVQDMDHENMFWYRQDPGLGLRLIYFSYDVKMKEKGDIPEGYSVSREKKERFSLILESASTNQTSMYLCASSLSGTANEKLFFGSGTQLSVL.

The V call is TRBV6-5, the J call TRBJ1-3; D remains ambiguous. Trimming cost V 2 bases and J 0 bases, with 8 bases left between them. Germline assignment: CDR1 MNHEY and CDR2 SVGAGI. The CDR3 is made up of 15 amino acids. CDR3 residues: CASSYDGSSGNTIYF. In DNA, the CDR3 is TGTGCCAGCAGTTACGACGGGAGCTCTGGAAACACCATATATTTT.

This clonotype was observed a handful of times. The genes are TRBV19 and TRBJ2-7, with a possible D match to TRBD1 (6 bases). With 4 bases removed from V and 0 bases from J, the gap between germline ends came to 10 bases. The CDR3 totals 14 residues. Per the germline V gene, CDR1 is LNHDA and CDR2 is SQIVND (reference sequence). In nucleotides, the CDR3 is TGTGCCAGTAGTAAGAGGGACAACTCCTACGAGCAGTACTTC. Translated: CASSKRDNSYEQYF.

V is TRBV3-1 and J is TRBJ2-5; 9 nucleotides line up with TRBD2. The junction had 4 bases not matched to a gene; V was cut back by 3 bases and J by 2 bases. There are 15 residues in the CDR3. The germline gives CDR1 LGHDT, CDR2 YNNKEL (reference sequence). CDR3 protein: CASSHPSGRQETQYF. CDR3 DNA sequence: TGTGCCAGCAGCCATCCGAGCGGGAGGCAAGAGACCCAGTACTTC.

This clonotype was counted many times. The CDR3 coding sequence is TGTGCCAGCAGCTTCACCCTCCCGTACCAAGAGACCCAGTACTTC. Residues: CASSFTLPYQETQYF. V gene TRBV7-2 combines with J gene TRBJ2-5; D is uncertain. The CDR3 spans 15 residues. CDR1 is SGHTA and CDR2 is FQGNSA in the germline V gene. V was cut by 3 bases and J by 0 bases, with 11 bases left in between.

The CDR3 DNA sequence: TGTGCCAGCAGTGGCCAGGACAGATCTTGGCCCCAGCATTTT. Its protein product is CASSGQDRSWPQHF. This chain uses TRBV6-4 with TRBJ1-5; D may be TRBD1 (6 bases). This CDR3 has 14 residues. The germline gives CDR1 MRHNA, CDR2 SNTAGT. V was trimmed by 4 bases and J by 9 bases, leaving 16 bases between them.

This chain connects TRBV15 to TRBJ2-2; either TRBD1 or TRBD2 may fit D (5 bases each). The CDR3 is 16 residues long. V was shortened by 0 bases and J by 6 bases, with 14 bases between the two germline ends. CDR1 and CDR2 (germline): LNHNV, YYDKDF (reference sequence). The CDR3: CATSRDPAGTAGELFF. Here the CDR3 DNA reads TGTGCCACCAGCAGAGATCCCGCAGGGACGGCCGGGGAGCTGTTTTTT.

This chain joins TRBV20-1 and TRBJ2-3; the match to TRBD2 covers 12 bases. Germline V gene data show CDR1 as DFQATT and CDR2 as SNEGSKA (reference sequence). This CDR3 is 13 amino acids long. Trimming cost V 6 bases and J 7 bases; bases outside gene matches: 5. The CDR3 coding sequence is TGCAGTGCCCAGCTAGCGGGGGGGTATACGCAGTATTTT. It is translated as CSAQLAGGYTQYF.

This clonotype was observed a handful of times. This chain links TRBV20-1 with TRBJ2-3; 7 positions agree with TRBD2. From germline, CDR1 is DFQATT and CDR2 SNEGSKA (reference sequence). V lost 0 bases and J lost 2; bases outside the gene matches: 14. This CDR3 region has 18 residues. The CDR3 is CSARDPLARSPLTDTQYF. The CDR3 DNA reads as TGCAGTGCTAGAGATCCACTAGCGCGGAGCCCCCTCACAGATACGCAGTATTTT.

This chain joins TRBV14 and TRBJ2-3; 11 nucleotides align to TRBD2. With V trimmed by 3 bases and J by 1 base, 6 bases remained unmatched. The CDR3 has 17 amino acids. Germline CDR1 and CDR2: SGHDN and FVKESK. The CDR3 region is CASSQSTGLAGTDTQYF. The CDR3 nucleotides read TGTGCCAGCAGCCAGAGTACGGGACTAGCGGGCACAGATACGCAGTATTTT.

This clonotype was detected ten times or more. V and J are TRBV5-8 and TRBJ2-7, with a tentative D call TRBD1 (5 bases). Germline CDR1 and CDR2: SGHTS and YDEGEE. Trimming took 1 base from V and 6 from J, leaving 11 bases between them. The CDR3 totals 13 residues. In DNA, the CDR3 is TGTGCCAGCAGCTTGCTCAGGGTGGGCGAGCAGTACTTC. The encoded protein is CASSLLRVGEQYF.

The rearrangement uses TRBV7-2 and TRBJ1-6; no definite D call. Germline V gene lookup returns CDR1 SGHTA and CDR2 FQGNSA. Trimming took off 4 bases at V and 10 bases at J, with 8 bases between the two ends. The CDR3 consists of 12 residues. CDR3 residues: CASSSSKSPLHF. The CDR3 DNA follows: TGTGCCAGCAGCTCATCCAAATCACCCCTCCACTTT.

This clonotype came up a few times. The chain links TRBV6-5 to TRBJ1-5; D not resolved. V was trimmed by 4 bases and J by 4 bases, leaving 8 bases between them. The length of the CDR3 is 13 residues. Germline-derived CDR1 and CDR2 are MNHEY and SVGAGI. The CDR3 DNA follows: TGTGCCAGCAGTTCATCCCCAAATCAGCCCCAGCATTTT. Protein: CASSSSPNQPQHF.

This clonotype has at least ten counts. The chain joins TRBV7-2 to TRBJ2-5; the match to TRBD2 covers 12 bases. This CDR3 has 17 amino acids. V shed 1 base and J 5 bases; nucleotides not matched to a gene: 8. Germline V gene data show CDR1 as SGHTA and CDR2 as FQGNSA. The CDR3 reads CASSLGLAGVVRETQYF. Here the CDR3 DNA reads TGTGCCAGCAGCTTAGGACTAGCGGGAGTGGTGCGGGAGACCCAGTACTTC.

This clonotype was picked up many times. V gene TRBV29-1 combines with J gene TRBJ2-7, with no clear D. V was cut by 1 base and J by 2 bases, with 12 bases left in between. CDR3 length equals 14 residues. Germline V gene lookup returns CDR1 SQVTM and CDR2 ANQGSEA. CDR3: CSVEAFEAPYEQYF. CDR3 nucleotide sequence: TGCAGCGTTGAAGCTTTCGAGGCTCCCTACGAGCAGTACTTC.

V usage is TRBV10-3 and J usage is TRBJ1-5; D is perhaps TRBD1 (6 bases). The germline V gene has CDR1 ENHRY and CDR2 SYGVKD. V was trimmed by 0 bases and J by 7 bases, leaving 10 bases between them. CDR3 size: 14 residues. The CDR3 bases are TGTGCCATCAGTGAGTCTGTGGGGGCACAGCCCCAGCATTTT. Translating it yields CAISESVGAQPQHF.

This sequence joins TRBV12-3 or TRBV12-4 and TRBJ1-5; D might be TRBD1 (5 bases). V lost 1 base, J lost 1 base, and 11 bases lay in between. This CDR3 has 16 amino acids. For the CDR3, the DNA is TGTGCCAGCAGTTTAGAGAGGGGTGGGAGCAATCAGCCCCAGCATTTT. As protein: CASSLERGGSNQPQHF.

This clonotype was detected many times. The rearrangement uses TRBV29-1 and TRBJ2-5; D is undetermined. This CDR3 region has 16 residues. V lost 7 bases and J lost 1, with 22 bases in between. The germline V gene encodes CDR1 SQVTM and CDR2 ANQGSEA. The CDR3 region has the DNA TGCAGCGGGTGGGGTATCAGTGGCGAGAGCCAAGAGACCCAGTACTTC. As protein: CSGWGISGESQETQYF.

This clonotype occurred many times. The J gene is TRBJ1-2, the V gene TRBV6-2 or TRBV6-3; unclear D gene. Per the germline V gene, CDR1 is MNHEY and CDR2 is SVGEGT. V was trimmed by 5 bases and J by 4 bases, leaving 17 bases between them. The CDR3 spans 15 residues. CDR3 residues: CASSPTSSSGYGYTF. CDR3 sequence (DNA): TGTGCCAGCAGTCCAACGTCCAGTTCGGGCTATGGCTACACCTTC.